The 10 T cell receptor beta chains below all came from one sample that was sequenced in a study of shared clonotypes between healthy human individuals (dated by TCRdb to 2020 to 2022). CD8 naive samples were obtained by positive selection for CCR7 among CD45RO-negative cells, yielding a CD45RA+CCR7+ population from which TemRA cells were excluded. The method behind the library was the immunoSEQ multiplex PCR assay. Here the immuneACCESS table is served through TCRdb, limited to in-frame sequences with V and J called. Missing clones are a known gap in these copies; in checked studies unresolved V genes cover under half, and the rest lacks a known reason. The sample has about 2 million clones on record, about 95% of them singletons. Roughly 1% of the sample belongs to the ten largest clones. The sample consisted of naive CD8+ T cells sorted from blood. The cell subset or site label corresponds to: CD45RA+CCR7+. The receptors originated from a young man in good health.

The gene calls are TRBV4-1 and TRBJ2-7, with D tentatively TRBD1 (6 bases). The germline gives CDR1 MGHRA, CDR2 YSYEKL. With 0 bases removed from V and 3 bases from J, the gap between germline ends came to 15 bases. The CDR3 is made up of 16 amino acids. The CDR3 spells CASSQDPRQAVYEQYF. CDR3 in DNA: TGCGCCAGCAGCCAAGACCCCCGACAGGCCGTCTACGAGCAGTACTTC.

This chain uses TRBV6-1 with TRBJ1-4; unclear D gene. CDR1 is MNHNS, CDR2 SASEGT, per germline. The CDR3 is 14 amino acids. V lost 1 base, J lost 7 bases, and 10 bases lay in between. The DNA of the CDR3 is TGTGCCAGCAGTGAAGACGTCTCCATTGAAAAACTGTTTTTT. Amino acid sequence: CASSEDVSIEKLFF.

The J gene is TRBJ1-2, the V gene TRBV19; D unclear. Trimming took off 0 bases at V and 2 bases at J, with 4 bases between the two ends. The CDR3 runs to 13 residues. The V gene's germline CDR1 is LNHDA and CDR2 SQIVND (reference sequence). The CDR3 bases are TGTGCCAGTAGTATAGAAGGGAACTATGGCTACACCTTC. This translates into CASSIEGNYGYTF.

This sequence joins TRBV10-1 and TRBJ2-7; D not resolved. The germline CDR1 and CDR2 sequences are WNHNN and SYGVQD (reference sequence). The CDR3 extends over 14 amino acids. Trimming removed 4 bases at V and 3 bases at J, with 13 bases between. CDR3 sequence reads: CASSADGSYYEQYF. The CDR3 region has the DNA TGCGCCAGCAGTGCTGATGGATCCTACTACGAGCAGTACTTC.

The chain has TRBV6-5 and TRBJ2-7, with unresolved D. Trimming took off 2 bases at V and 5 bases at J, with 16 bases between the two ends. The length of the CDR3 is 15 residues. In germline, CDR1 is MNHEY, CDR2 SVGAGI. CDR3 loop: CASSYGSPHLNEQYF. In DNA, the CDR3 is TGTGCCAGCAGTTACGGTTCGCCCCACTTAAACGAGCAGTACTTC.

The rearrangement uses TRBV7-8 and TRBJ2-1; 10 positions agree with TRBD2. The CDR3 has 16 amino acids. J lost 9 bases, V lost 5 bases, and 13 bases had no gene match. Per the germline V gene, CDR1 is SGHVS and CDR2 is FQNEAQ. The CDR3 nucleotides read TGTGCCAGCAGCCTCACCCTAGCGGGGGTTATCGGTGAGCAGTTCTTC. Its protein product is CASSLTLAGVIGEQFF.

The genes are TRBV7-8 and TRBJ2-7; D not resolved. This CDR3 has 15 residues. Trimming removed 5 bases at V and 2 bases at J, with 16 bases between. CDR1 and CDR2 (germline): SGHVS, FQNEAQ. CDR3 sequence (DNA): TGTGCCAGCAGCCCCTACGAGGCAAGGGCCTACGAGCAGTACTTC. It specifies CASSPYEARAYEQYF.

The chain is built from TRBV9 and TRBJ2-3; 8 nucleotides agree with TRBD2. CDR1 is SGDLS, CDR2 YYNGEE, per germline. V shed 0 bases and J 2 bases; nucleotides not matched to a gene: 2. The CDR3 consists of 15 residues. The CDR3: CASSVELADTDTQYF. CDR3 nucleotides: TGTGCCAGCAGCGTAGAACTAGCGGACACAGATACGCAGTATTTT. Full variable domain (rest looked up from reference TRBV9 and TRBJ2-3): DSGVTQTPKHLITATGQRVTLRCSPRSGDLSVYWYQQSLDQGLQFLIQYYNGEERAKGNILERFSAQQFPDLHSELNLSSLELGDSALYFCASSVELADTDTQYFGPGTRLTVL.

CDR3 region: CASSLSGVEETQYF. In nucleotides, the CDR3 is TGTGCCAGCAGTTTGTCGGGGGTCGAAGAGACCCAGTACTTC. The V call is TRBV28, the J call TRBJ2-5, with a weak D call TRBD2 (6 bases). The germline CDR1 and CDR2 sequences are MDHEN and SYDVKM. Trimming took off 3 bases at V and 3 bases at J, with 11 bases between the two ends. The CDR3 extends over 14 amino acids.

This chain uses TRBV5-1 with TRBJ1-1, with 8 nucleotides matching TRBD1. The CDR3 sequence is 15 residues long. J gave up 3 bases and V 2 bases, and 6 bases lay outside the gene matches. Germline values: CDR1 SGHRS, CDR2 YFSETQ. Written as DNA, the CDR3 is TGCGCCAGCAGCTTTGCAGGGGGCGCGGACACTGAAGCTTTCTTT. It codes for CASSFAGGADTEAFF.